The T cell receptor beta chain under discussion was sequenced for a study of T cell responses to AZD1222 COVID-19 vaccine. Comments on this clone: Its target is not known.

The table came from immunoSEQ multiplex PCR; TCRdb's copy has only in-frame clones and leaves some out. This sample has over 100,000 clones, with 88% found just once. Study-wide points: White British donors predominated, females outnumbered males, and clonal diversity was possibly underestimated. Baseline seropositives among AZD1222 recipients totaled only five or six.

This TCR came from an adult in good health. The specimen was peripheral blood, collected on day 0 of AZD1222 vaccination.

Here the CDR3 reads CASSRLAGGYEQYF. The CDR3 DNA is TGTGCCAGCAGCCGGCTAGCGGGGGGTTACGAGCAGTACTTC. The chain joins TRBV6-5 to TRBJ2-7; 11 bases align to TRBD2. The CDR3 extends over 14 amino acids. Germline loops: CDR1 MNHEY, CDR2 SVGAGI. V gave up 6 bases and J gave up 4 bases; unmatched junction bases: 5.